This T cell receptor (beta chain) was obtained from a study of T cell clusters in autoimmune cytopenias. Whole-study findings and limits: Physiological T cell clusters of healthy donors were apparently absent in primary autoimmune cytopenia patients. TRB repertoire shifts in secondary cytopenia and chronic lymphocytic leukemia mostly reflected lymphoma, not autoimmunity.

According to its frequency, this clonotype is hyperexpanded. Its antigen is undetermined. Multiplex touch-down PCR amplified TRB using TRB-A and TRB-B pools in one tube. TCRdb re-called the multiplex PCR reads and gives one entry per CDR3 protein, without DNA. The sample shows several thousand distinct CDR3 sequences, and 31% sits with its ten largest clones. In germline, CDR1 is MNHNS, CDR2 SASEGT. This CDR3 is 15 amino acids long. TRB was amplified from approximately 250 ng of peripheral blood genomic DNA per sample. The same sample was also used in a study of T cell repertoires in aging, cancer and after chemotherapy. This second study notes: Immunological memory after chemotherapy cannot be judged from the repertoire data.

Sequencing used peripheral blood. This TCR was recovered from a human donor with an autoimmune cytopenia or autoimmune hepatitis (not recorded which). The chain employs TRBV6-1 and TRBJ1-5. This CDR3 is CASSDRFYSNQPQHF.